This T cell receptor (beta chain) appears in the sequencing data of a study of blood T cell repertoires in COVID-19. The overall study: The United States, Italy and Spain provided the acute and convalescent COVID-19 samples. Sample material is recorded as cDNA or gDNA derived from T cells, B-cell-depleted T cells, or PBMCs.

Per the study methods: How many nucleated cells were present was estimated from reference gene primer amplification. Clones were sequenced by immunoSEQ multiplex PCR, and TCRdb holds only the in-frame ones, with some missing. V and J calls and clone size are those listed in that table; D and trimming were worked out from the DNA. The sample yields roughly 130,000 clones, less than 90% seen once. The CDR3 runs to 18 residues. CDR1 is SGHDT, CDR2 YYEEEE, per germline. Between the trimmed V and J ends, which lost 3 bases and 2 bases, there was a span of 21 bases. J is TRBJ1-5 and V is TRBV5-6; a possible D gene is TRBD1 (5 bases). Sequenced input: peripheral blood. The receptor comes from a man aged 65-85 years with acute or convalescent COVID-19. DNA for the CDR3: TGTGCCAGCAGCTCGCAACCTCAGGGAAGGGTAGGCAATCAGCCCCAGCATTTT. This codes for CASSSQPQGRVGNQPQHF.